The 22 T cell receptor beta chains reported below all come from one sample, sequenced in a study of blood T cell repertoires in COVID-19. Only in-frame clones appear in the TCRdb table, and some are missing; sequencing was by immunoSEQ multiplex PCR. The table shows 250,000 or so clones, with approximately 88% occurring only once. Input material: PBMCs or T cells enriched from blood (not recorded which). These receptors were collected from a woman aged 40 to 50 who had been exposed to COVID-19.

The chain has TRBV12-3 or TRBV12-4 and TRBJ1-5, with D possibly being TRBD1 (6 bases). The CDR3 runs to 13 residues. V lost 4 bases, J lost 5 bases, and 9 bases lay in between. CDR3 in DNA: TGTGCCAGCAGTTCATACAGGGATCAGCCCCAGCATTTT. It encodes CASSSYRDQPQHF.

The V gene is TRBV11-2, the J gene TRBJ1-3, with D unresolved. Germline CDR1 reads SGHAT; CDR2 reads FQNNGV. Trimming removed 3 bases at V and 7 bases at J, with 7 bases between. The CDR3 consists of 12 residues. The CDR3 DNA reads TGTGCCAGCAGCTTTCACGGGAACACCATATATTTT. This translates into CASSFHGNTIYF.

In DNA form, the CDR3 reads TGTGCCAGCAGCCTTGGATCAGGGGGGTTTGGGAACACTGAAGCTTTCTTT. It specifies CASSLGSGGFGNTEAFF. The gene calls are TRBV3-1 (or the pseudogene TRBV3-2) and TRBJ1-1; the match to TRBD1 covers 7 bases. The CDR3 is 17 amino acids. J gave up 1 base and V 4 bases, and 12 bases lay outside the gene matches. CDR1 is LGHDT, CDR2 YNNKEL, per germline (reference sequence).

The chain joins TRBV27 to TRBJ2-7, with TRBD1 matching over 12 bases. Germline V gene lookup returns CDR1 MNHEY and CDR2 SMNVEV (reference sequence). Unmatched junction bases numbered 10, after V lost 3 bases and J lost 7 bases. This CDR3 has 16 residues. The CDR3 sequence is CASSFAGTGGAWEQYF. CDR3 DNA: TGTGCCAGCAGTTTTGCAGGGACAGGGGGCGCCTGGGAGCAGTACTTC.

The chain is built from TRBV11-3 and TRBJ1-1, with 7 bases aligning to TRBD1. CDR3 length equals 13 residues. J was trimmed by 5 bases and V by 5 bases; bases with no gene match: 5. CDR1 SGHNT and CDR2 YENEEA come from the germline V gene. CDR3 loop: CASSPGQVTEAFF. The CDR3 coding sequence is TGTGCCAGCAGCCCCGGACAGGTAACTGAAGCTTTCTTT.

The count of this clone is one. The chain joins TRBV19 to TRBJ1-5, with D perhaps matching TRBD1 (5 bases). V was cut by 7 bases and J by 0 bases, with 22 bases left in between. Germline CDR1 LNHDA, CDR2 SQIVND (reference sequence). The CDR3 totals 18 residues. The CDR3 nucleotides read TGTGCCAGTATTGATCGCCCAGGGTCACTCCATAGCAATCAGCCCCAGCATTTT. Translating it yields CASIDRPGSLHSNQPQHF.

This clone was picked up one time. This chain connects TRBV28 to TRBJ2-1, with no clear D. The V end was cut by 3 bases, the J end by 6 bases, with 6 bases between. The length of the CDR3 is 12 residues. Germline CDR1 is MDHEN and CDR2 is SYDVKM. The CDR3 loop is CASSFRFNEQFF. In DNA form, the CDR3 reads TGTGCCAGCAGTTTTCGTTTCAATGAGCAGTTCTTC.

This chain links TRBV6-1 with TRBJ1-6; D perhaps matches TRBD1 (5 bases). Per germline, CDR1 MNHNS and CDR2 SASEGT. CDR3 size: 14 residues. V was shortened by 2 bases and J by 5 bases, with 7 bases between the two germline ends. CDR3 sequence: CASSEWGDNSPLHF. The CDR3 DNA reads TGTGCCAGCAGTGAATGGGGGGATAATTCACCCCTCCACTTT.

The chain carries TRBV4-2 and TRBJ2-4; a possible D gene is TRBD1 (6 bases). The CDR3 has 14 residues. The V end lost 0 bases, the J end lost 3 bases, and 6 bases lay between the germline ends. The germline CDR1 and CDR2 sequences are LGHNA and YNFKEQ. This chain's CDR3 is CASSQETGKNIQYF. The CDR3, as DNA: TGTGCCAGCAGCCAAGAGACAGGCAAAAACATTCAGTACTTC.

The J gene is TRBJ2-3, the V gene TRBV27, with 8 bases matching TRBD1. Germline CDR1 MNHEY, CDR2 SMNVEV (reference sequence). With 5 bases clipped from V and 2 bases from J, the junction kept 6 bases outside the gene matches. The length of the CDR3 is 15 residues. The CDR3 DNA follows: TGTGCCAGCAGTGGGGGACAGGAGTCCACAGATACGCAGTATTTT. Translating gives CASSGGQESTDTQYF.

V gene TRBV30 combines with J gene TRBJ1-2; 10 bases map to TRBD1. This CDR3 comprises 13 residues. V lost 7 bases to trimming and J lost 6 bases; unmatched junction nucleotides: 8. CDR1 is GTSNPN and CDR2 is SVGIG in the germline V gene (reference sequence). The CDR3 reads CAYRQGAGDGYTF. CDR3 DNA: TGTGCCTACAGACAGGGGGCAGGGGATGGCTACACCTTC.

The genes are TRBV2 and TRBJ2-3; 9 nucleotides align to TRBD1. Trimming cost V 6 bases and J 4 bases; bases outside gene matches: 8. This CDR3 is built from 15 residues. Germline V lookup: CDR1 SNHLY, CDR2 FYNNEI. As DNA, the CDR3 is TGTGCCAGCAGGTACAGGGGGCGGGGTGCAGATACGCAGTATTTT. Translating gives CASRYRGRGADTQYF.

This clone was detected only once. At the DNA level, this CDR3 is encoded by other sequences in the same sample as well. V is TRBV2 and J is TRBJ1-2, with a tentative D call TRBD1 (5 bases). Trimming took off 2 bases at V and 4 bases at J, with 8 bases between the two ends. Germline CDR1 and CDR2: SNHLY and FYNNEI. The CDR3 sequence is 13 residues long. DNA for the CDR3: TGTGCCAGCAGTGAACAGGGCCCCTATGGCTACACCTTC. This gives the protein CASSEQGPYGYTF.

The chain is built from TRBV12-3 or TRBV12-4 and TRBJ2-1; unclear D gene. V was trimmed by 2 bases and J by 7 bases, leaving 6 bases between them. The CDR3 covers 12 residues. In DNA, the CDR3 is TGTGCCAGCAGTTTACAGTGGAATGAGCAGTTCTTC. Protein product: CASSLQWNEQFF.

This clone was seen just once. This sequence joins TRBV3-1 (or the pseudogene TRBV3-2) and TRBJ2-5, with 10 bases fitting TRBD2. V dropped 2 bases and J dropped 5; count of bases not matched to a gene: 8. The length of the CDR3 is 16 residues. CDR1 is LGHDT and CDR2 is YNNKEL in the germline V gene (reference sequence). The DNA of the CDR3 is TGTGCCAGCAGCCAAATAAGCGGGGGGGTCCGGGAGACCCAGTACTTC. This codes for CASSQISGGVRETQYF.

The V call is TRBV7-2, the J call TRBJ2-6; no clear D. With 7 bases removed from V and 6 bases from J, the gap between germline ends came to 7 bases. This CDR3 has 12 amino acids. In germline, CDR1 is SGHTA, CDR2 FQGNSA. The CDR3, as DNA: TGTGCCAGCACCCATGTGGCCAACGTCCTGACTTTC. It specifies CASTHVANVLTF.

This chain joins TRBV6-2 or TRBV6-3 and TRBJ1-1; TRBD1 might be the D (6 bases). CDR3 length equals 13 residues. Deletions cut 5 bases from V and 7 bases from J, with 14 bases between. CDR1 and CDR2 from the germline V gene are MNHEY and SVGEGT. The CDR3 coding sequence is TGTGCCAGCAGTCCCAGGGACATTCGTGAAGCTTTCTTT. The encoded protein is CASSPRDIREAFF.

The gene calls are TRBV7-9 and TRBJ2-1; tentative D call: TRBD2 (5 bases). V gave up 2 bases and J gave up 5 bases, with 13 bases separating them. Germline V gene sequence: CDR1 SEHNR, CDR2 FQNEAQ (reference sequence). CDR3 length: 15 residues. CDR3 sequence (DNA): TGTGCCAGCAGCTTAACCTACCAGAGGGACAATGAGCAGTTCTTC. Amino acids: CASSLTYQRDNEQFF.

The chain recombines TRBV10-3 with TRBJ2-1; D not certain. Trimming cost V 4 bases and J 0 bases, with 10 bases left between them. The CDR3 is made up of 15 amino acids. The germline gives CDR1 ENHRY, CDR2 SYGVKD. DNA for the CDR3: TGTGCCATCAGTGTACTCACCTACTCCTACAATGAGCAGTTCTTC. Amino acid sequence: CAISVLTYSYNEQFF.

As concerns this clone: The same CDR3 arises from other DNA sequences in this sample as well. The rearrangement links TRBV19 to TRBJ1-1; D is perhaps TRBD1 (5 bases). The length of the CDR3 is 13 residues. Trimming removed 3 bases from V and 3 bases from J, with 8 bases in between. The V gene's germline CDR1 is LNHDA and CDR2 SQIVND (reference sequence). CDR3: CASSMGGYTEAFF. The CDR3 nucleotides read TGTGCCAGTAGTATGGGGGGGTACACTGAAGCTTTCTTT.

The chain is built from TRBV7-3 and TRBJ1-2, with D possibly TRBD1 on 6 matching bases. The CDR3 spans 14 residues. V was pared by 1 base and J by 13 bases, with 19 bases between. In germline, CDR1 is SGHTA, CDR2 FQGTGA. In nucleotides, the CDR3 is TGTGCCAGCAGCTTAATGGGAGAGACAGGCGAATGCACCTTC. Translating gives CASSLMGETGECTF.

This clone has only one observation. The V gene is TRBV5-1, the J gene TRBJ2-5; 10 bases are a match to TRBD2. The CDR3 has 15 amino acids. CDR1 is SGHRS, CDR2 YFSETQ, per germline. V shed 1 base, J shed 5 bases, and the junction held 5 bases outside the gene matches. The DNA of the CDR3 is TGCGCCAGCAGCTTGCTAGCGGGGGAGGAGGAGACCCAGTACTTC. Translated: CASSLLAGEEETQYF. Combining the CDR3 with reference TRBV5-1 and TRBJ2-5 gives the whole variable domain KAGVTQTPRYLIKTRGQQVTLSCSPISGHRSVSWYQQTPGQGLQFLFEYFSETQRNKGNFPGRFSGRQFSNSRSEMNVSTLELGDSALYLCASSLLAGEEETQYFGPGTRLLVL.